The 26 T cell receptor beta chains below all came from one sample that was sequenced in a study of lymphopenia after photon versus proton radiotherapy. Some clones are missing from TCRdb's copy, which holds only in-frame ones; the method was immunoSEQ multiplex PCR. The sample lists about 70,000 clones, around 90% occurring once. The material was peripheral blood, obtained from a patient treated with photon-based radiotherapy. The receptor set was obtained from a woman aged 40-49 years with cholangiocarcinoma.

CDR3 nucleotides: TGTGCCAGCAGCTTAGTTGGAGGAAGCAACGGGGAGCTGTTTTTT. Its translation: CASSLVGGSNGELFF. The chain is built from TRBV11-2 and TRBJ2-2; a weak D match, TRBD2 (5 bases). CDR1 and CDR2 (germline): SGHAT, FQNNGV. The length of the CDR3 is 15 residues. V lost 1 base to trimming and J lost 7 bases, with 13 bases between them.

V gene TRBV28 combines with J gene TRBJ1-5; a weak D match, TRBD1 (5 bases). The V end lost 4 bases, the J end lost 0 bases, and 22 bases lay between the germline ends. The germline gives CDR1 MDHEN, CDR2 SYDVKM. The CDR3 extends over 19 amino acids. The CDR3 loop is CASSSRQITSLYSNQPQHF. DNA of the CDR3: TGTGCCAGCAGTTCCCGACAGATTACCAGCCTATATAGCAATCAGCCCCAGCATTTT.

This rearrangement joins TRBV2 to TRBJ2-5, with 16 bases identical to TRBD2. The CDR3 is 17 amino acids. V was clipped by 6 bases and J by 2 bases; unmatched bases: 6. Germline V gene sequence: CDR1 SNHLY, CDR2 FYNNEI. The CDR3 here is CASSSGLAGGGQETQYF. CDR3 sequence (DNA): TGTGCCAGCAGCTCGGGACTAGCGGGAGGGGGGCAAGAGACCCAGTACTTC.

The chain links TRBV7-2 to TRBJ2-5; D unclear. Trimming left V 8 bases short and J 5 bases short, with 18 bases between. This CDR3 has 14 residues. Germline V gives CDR1 SGHTA, CDR2 FQGNSA. This CDR3 is CASSSTGFRETQYF. The DNA for the CDR3 is TGTGCCAGCTCAAGTACCGGGTTTCGGGAGACCCAGTACTTC. Filled out from reference TRBV7-2 and TRBJ2-5, the complete variable domain reads GAGVSQSPSNKVTEKGKDVELRCDPISGHTALYWYRQSLGQGLEFLIYFQGNSAPDKSGLPSDRFSAERTGGSVSTLTIQRTQQEDSAVYLCASSSTGFRETQYFGPGTRLLVL.

The chain has TRBV7-8 and TRBJ2-7, with D hard to call. The ends were cut back, 2 bases at V and 0 bases at J, with 5 bases in the middle. This CDR3 comprises 13 residues. Germline V gene sequence: CDR1 SGHVS, CDR2 FQNEAQ. In DNA form, the CDR3 reads TGTGCCAGCAGCTTAAGTCCCTCCTACGAGCAGTACTTC. Translated, it gives CASSLSPSYEQYF.

The chain uses TRBV30 and TRBJ2-1; a possible D gene is TRBD2 (6 bases). Germline V gene data show CDR1 as GTSNPN and CDR2 as SVGIG (reference sequence). V was clipped by 0 bases and J by 9 bases, with 12 bases between them. CDR3 length: 13 residues. The CDR3: CAWSVREKGEQFF. CDR3 DNA: TGTGCCTGGAGTGTACGGGAGAAGGGTGAGCAGTTCTTC.

V gene TRBV11-2 combines with J gene TRBJ2-1; weak D call: TRBD1 (6 bases). CDR1 is SGHAT and CDR2 is FQNNGV in the germline V gene. Trimming pared 5 bases from V and 6 bases from J, leaving 14 bases between. The CDR3 spans 14 residues. The CDR3 region has the DNA TGTGCCAGCAGCCCAGATACAGGGCGCAATGAGCAGTTCTTC. As protein: CASSPDTGRNEQFF.

The V and J genes are TRBV19 and TRBJ1-2; 11 bases line up with TRBD1. Germline CDR1 LNHDA, CDR2 SQIVND (reference sequence). J was trimmed by 1 base and V by 5 bases; bases with no gene match: 3. This CDR3 is built from 15 residues. CDR3 protein: CASSLGQGGNYGYTF. The DNA of the CDR3 is TGTGCCAGTAGTCTGGGACAGGGGGGTAACTATGGCTACACCTTC.

This clone was recorded once. V is TRBV11-3 and J is TRBJ1-5; no clear D gene. CDR1 and CDR2 from the germline V gene are SGHNT and YENEEA. V lost 4 bases and J 12 bases, leaving 10 bases between the germline ends. This CDR3 comprises 11 residues. The CDR3 is CASSWAKLQHF. For the CDR3, the DNA is TGTGCCAGCAGCTGGGCAAAGCTCCAGCATTTT. Supplemented by reference TRBV11-3 and TRBJ1-5, the full variable domain reads EAGVVQSPRYKIIEKKQPVAFWCNPISGHNTLYWYLQNLGQGPELLIRYENEEAVDDSQLPKDRFSAERLKGVDSTLKIQPAELGDSAVYLCASSWAKLQHFGDGTRLSIL.

The rearrangement links TRBV30 to TRBJ1-2, with D unresolved. Germline CDR1 and CDR2: GTSNPN and SVGIG (reference sequence). The V end lost 0 bases, the J end lost 0 bases, and 5 bases lay between the germline ends. The CDR3 sequence is 13 residues long. In DNA, the CDR3 is TGTGCCTGGAGTGTAGGGTCTAACTATGGCTACACCTTC. It is translated as CAWSVGSNYGYTF.

The chain is built from TRBV7-2 and TRBJ2-1; D is undetermined. Per the germline V gene, CDR1 is SGHTA and CDR2 is FQGNSA. Deletions cut 5 bases from V and 5 bases from J, with 4 bases between. This CDR3 spans 11 amino acids. The CDR3: CASSLNNEQFF. CDR3 nucleotides: TGTGCCAGCAGCCTGAACAATGAGCAGTTCTTC.

The chain recombines TRBV18 with TRBJ1-1; D perhaps matches TRBD1 (6 bases). Germline loops: CDR1 KGHSH, CDR2 LQKENI. The CDR3 loop spans 16 amino acids. The V and J ends lost 0 bases and 6 bases respectively, with 17 bases between them. CDR3 in amino acids: CASSPPGGAGRPEAFF. In DNA form, the CDR3 reads TGTGCCAGCTCACCACCGGGGGGGGCAGGAAGACCTGAAGCTTTCTTT.

The chain combines TRBV9 with TRBJ2-6; D is uncertain. The CDR3 covers 12 residues. Germline V gene lookup returns CDR1 SGDLS and CDR2 YYNGEE. V shed 7 bases and J shed 4 bases, with 6 bases lying between them. The CDR3 reads CASLGGANVLTF. The DNA of the CDR3 is TGTGCCAGCTTAGGGGGGGCCAACGTCCTGACTTTC.

The chain links TRBV28 to TRBJ1-1; D is perhaps TRBD1 (6 bases). V was clipped by 7 bases and J by 0 bases, with 12 bases between them. CDR3 length: 14 residues. CDR1 and CDR2 (germline): MDHEN, SYDVKM. CDR3 loop: CASTIGTLNTEAFF. CDR3 sequence (DNA): TGTGCCAGCACAATAGGGACACTGAACACTGAAGCTTTCTTT.

The gene calls are TRBV5-1 and TRBJ1-2; unclear D gene. CDR3 length: 13 amino acids. Germline V gene sequence: CDR1 SGHRS, CDR2 YFSETQ. Trimming left V 0 bases short and J 4 bases short, with 7 bases between. DNA for the CDR3: TGCGCCAGCAGCTTGGGACCGAGCTATGGCTACACCTTC. Protein product: CASSLGPSYGYTF.

This chain links TRBV10-2 with TRBJ2-1, with D hard to call. The CDR3 spans 14 residues. Germline-derived CDR1 and CDR2 are WSHSY and SAAADI. Trimming removed 0 bases from V and 2 bases from J, with 5 bases in between. The CDR3 nucleotides are TGCGCCAGCAGTGAGTCGGGCACCTACAATGAGCAGTTCTTC. It encodes CASSESGTYNEQFF.

This sequence joins TRBV11-2 and TRBJ2-1; TRBD1 is a possible D gene (6 bases). V dropped 0 bases and J dropped 4 bases, with 13 bases sitting between them. The CDR3 runs to 16 residues. Germline loops: CDR1 SGHAT, CDR2 FQNNGV. The CDR3 bases are TGTGCCAGCAGCTTAGAAAGGGGGTGGGAATACAATGAGCAGTTCTTC. Protein: CASSLERGWEYNEQFF.

V gene TRBV28 combines with J gene TRBJ1-2; TRBD1 is a possible D gene (5 bases). Germline CDR1 MDHEN, CDR2 SYDVKM. This CDR3 is 12 amino acids long. Trimming pared 2 bases from V and 6 bases from J, leaving 7 bases between. CDR3: CASSLGGNGYTF. CDR3 in DNA: TGTGCCAGCAGTTTAGGGGGTAATGGCTACACCTTC.

This rearrangement joins TRBV9 to TRBJ2-1; tentative D call: TRBD1 (5 bases). Trimming pared 4 bases from V and 9 bases from J, leaving 11 bases between. The CDR3 runs 12 residues. Looked up from germline, CDR1 is SGDLS and CDR2 is YYNGEE. The CDR3 region is CASSTRVGEQFF. DNA of the CDR3: TGTGCCAGCAGCACCAGGGTCGGTGAGCAGTTCTTC.

This rearrangement joins TRBV7-3 to TRBJ2-1; 9 bases are shared with TRBD2. The J segment lost 5 bases and the V segment lost 5 bases, leaving 10 bases of the junction unmatched. From germline, CDR1 is SGHTA and CDR2 FQGTGA. The CDR3 extends over 16 amino acids. The CDR3 reads CASSPLSTSGDNEQFF. Here the CDR3 DNA reads TGTGCCAGCAGCCCCCTCTCGACTAGCGGAGACAATGAGCAGTTCTTC.

The chain is built from TRBV7-9 and TRBJ1-3; no clear D. V shed 0 bases and J shed 0 bases, with 9 bases lying between them. The CDR3 covers 16 residues. CDR1 and CDR2 from the germline V gene are SEHNR and FQNEAQ (reference sequence). Here the CDR3 DNA reads TGTGCCAGCAGCTTAGCGCAGGTATACTCTGGAAACACCATATATTTT. The encoded protein is CASSLAQVYSGNTIYF.

This chain connects TRBV7-2 to TRBJ2-5; 9 bases line up with TRBD1. The CDR3 totals 17 residues. J gave up 7 bases and V 3 bases, and 15 bases lay outside the gene matches. Germline V gene data show CDR1 as SGHTA and CDR2 as FQGNSA. CDR3 amino acids: CASSLGVGDRVVGTQYF. The CDR3, as DNA: TGTGCCAGCAGCTTGGGAGTGGGGGACAGGGTCGTGGGGACCCAGTACTTC.

The rearrangement links TRBV6-1 to TRBJ2-1; maybe TRBD2 (6 bases). Germline-derived CDR1 and CDR2 are MNHNS and SASEGT. V dropped 4 bases and J dropped 0 bases, with 10 bases sitting between them. CDR3 size: 15 residues. The CDR3 bases are TGTGCCAGCAGTGGGGCGGGAAGCTCCTACAATGAGCAGTTCTTC. It yields the protein CASSGAGSSYNEQFF.

The chain couples TRBV5-4 to TRBJ2-3; maybe TRBD2 (5 bases). V was trimmed by 0 bases and J by 3 bases, leaving 14 bases between them. CDR3 length: 16 amino acids. CDR1 is SGHNT, CDR2 YYREEE, per germline (reference sequence). CDR3 protein: CASSLGGSLGTDTQYF. In nucleotides, the CDR3 is TGTGCCAGCAGCTTGGGAGGGAGCCTGGGAACAGATACGCAGTATTTT.

The chain is built from TRBV6-1 and TRBJ2-3; D gene uncertain. This CDR3 has 13 residues. The germline V gene has CDR1 MNHNS and CDR2 SASEGT. V was shortened by 5 bases and J by 2 bases, with 8 bases between the two germline ends. In nucleotides, the CDR3 is TGTGCCAGCAGTCGGACGGCCACAGATACGCAGTATTTT. Its protein is CASSRTATDTQYF.

V usage is TRBV6-5 and J usage is TRBJ2-7; no firm D call. Germline values: CDR1 MNHEY, CDR2 SVGAGI. Trimming took 0 bases from V and 3 from J, leaving 12 bases between them. The CDR3 extends over 15 amino acids. In DNA, the CDR3 is TGTGCCAGCAGTTACTCGAGAGATAGGAGCTACGAGCAGTACTTC. It codes for CASSYSRDRSYEQYF.